This T cell receptor beta chain comes out of a study of cytomegalovirus exposure and HLA in healthy donors. Findings and limits, study-wide: Most TCR sequences were seen very rarely across donors, but some public TCRs occurred in many.

With respect to this clone: Antigen specificity is unknown.

Generated by immunoSEQ multiplex PCR, the TCRdb table keeps only in-frame clones and is missing some. Here the sample spans fewer than 150,000 clones, 70% to 90% being singletons. The CDR3 totals 13 residues. V gave up 5 bases and J gave up 5 bases; unmatched junction bases: 4. CDR1 and CDR2 from the germline V gene are LNHDA and SQIVND (reference sequence). V is TRBV19 and J is TRBJ1-2; 8 nucleotides align to TRBD1. This TCR came from a woman aged 18-29 years in good health and CMV-seropositive. The specimen sequenced was PBMCs. The DNA for the CDR3 is TGTGCCAGTAGTGCGGACAGGGCTTATGGCTACACCTTC. Translated, it gives CASSADRAYGYTF.